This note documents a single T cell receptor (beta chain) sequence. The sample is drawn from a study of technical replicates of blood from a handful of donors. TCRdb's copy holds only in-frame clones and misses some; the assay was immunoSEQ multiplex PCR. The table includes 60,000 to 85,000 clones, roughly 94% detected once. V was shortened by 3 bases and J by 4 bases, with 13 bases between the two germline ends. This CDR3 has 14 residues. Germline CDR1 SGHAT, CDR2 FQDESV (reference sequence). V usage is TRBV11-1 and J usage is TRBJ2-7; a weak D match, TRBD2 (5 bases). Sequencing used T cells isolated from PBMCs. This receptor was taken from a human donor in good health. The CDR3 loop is CASSFAGEHYEQYF. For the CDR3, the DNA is TGTGCCAGCAGCTTCGCCGGGGAGCATTACGAGCAGTACTTC.